One and the same sample provided the 4 T cell receptor beta chains below, sequenced in a study of T cells in Graves' hyperthyroidism and ophthalmopathy. RNA transcripts served as the template for amplifying TCR beta CDR3 regions. Carried out on the TCR CDR3, a first-round RT-PCR used the HTBI primer set. TCRdb recomputed calls from the multiplex PCR reads with MiXCR, one row per CDR3 protein. The table lists approximately 300,000 distinct CDR3 sequences, 16% of them singletons, with 33% in the top ten. What was sequenced was blood. The receptors originated from a man aged 25 to 40 with Graves' hyperthyroidism.

This clonotype was seen many times. The rearrangement uses TRBV20-1 and TRBJ2-7; D may be TRBD1 (5 bases). The V gene's germline CDR1 is DFQATT and CDR2 SNEGSKA (reference sequence). The CDR3 has 12 amino acids. Trimming cost V 5 bases and J 0 bases, with 8 bases left between them. In DNA form, the CDR3 reads TGCAGTGCTTATGACAGCTCCTACGAGCAGTACTTC. It encodes CSAYDSSYEQYF.

This clonotype was seen a few times. The chain combines TRBV10-3 with TRBJ1-5; 12 positions agree with TRBD1. With 6 bases clipped from V and 7 bases from J, the junction kept 4 bases outside the gene matches. The length of the CDR3 is 14 residues. The V gene's germline CDR1 is ENHRY and CDR2 SYGVKD. The CDR3 loop reads CAIRGQGASQPQHF. The CDR3, as DNA: TGTGCCATCAGGGGACAGGGGGCATCCCAGCCCCAGCATTTT.

This clonotype was detected many times. V usage is TRBV29-1 and J usage is TRBJ1-1, with D maybe TRBD1 (5 bases). Trimming took off 5 bases at V and 5 bases at J, with 21 bases between the two ends. This CDR3 comprises 15 residues. Germline V gene sequence: CDR1 SQVTM, CDR2 ANQGSEA. CDR3 DNA sequence: TGCAGCGTTAGGGCCGGGTGGGGGATGGAGACTGAAGCTTTCTTT. As protein: CSVRAGWGMETEAFF.

This rearrangement joins TRBV29-1 to TRBJ1-1; possibly TRBD1 for D (5 bases). Germline V gene lookup returns CDR1 SQVTM and CDR2 ANQGSEA. This CDR3 is built from 12 residues. The germline V and J ends were trimmed by 6 bases and 5 bases, with 13 bases remaining between them. CDR3 loop: CSVPGTGTEAFF. The CDR3 DNA follows: TGCAGCGTCCCTGGGACGGGGACTGAAGCTTTCTTT.